The clone carrying this TCR beta chain was observed once. What it recognizes is unknown. This entry is derived from a study of PD-1 blockade in mismatch repair-deficient tumors. Overall study: Patients had eleven to twelve mismatch repair-deficient cancer types, all previously treated and progressing.

The sample's time point: 10-day in vitro stimulation with candidate neoantigen peptide 7. A few pembrolizumab responders had their TCRs sequenced. Several ELISpot-reactive neoantigen peptides each drove a 10-day in vitro stimulation. Points from the study as a whole: Over a hundred unique blood TCRs came from expansion to three of seven peptides.

The repertoire was sequenced with immunoSEQ multiplex PCR; TCRdb's copy has only in-frame clones and lacks some. The repertoire consists of thousands of clones, with 88% occurring once and the leading ten covering 10% to 15%. This CDR3 region has 15 residues. The gene calls are TRBV21-1 and TRBJ2-1. TRBV21-1 is a pseudogene locus. This receptor was taken from an adult with mismatch repair-deficient cancer. Sequences were derived from cells cultured in vitro, sampled from a patient treated with pembrolizumab. CDR3 bases: TGTGCCAGCAGCAAATGCGACGGCTCCTACAATGAGCAGTTCTTC. Translated, it gives CASSKCDGSYNEQFF.